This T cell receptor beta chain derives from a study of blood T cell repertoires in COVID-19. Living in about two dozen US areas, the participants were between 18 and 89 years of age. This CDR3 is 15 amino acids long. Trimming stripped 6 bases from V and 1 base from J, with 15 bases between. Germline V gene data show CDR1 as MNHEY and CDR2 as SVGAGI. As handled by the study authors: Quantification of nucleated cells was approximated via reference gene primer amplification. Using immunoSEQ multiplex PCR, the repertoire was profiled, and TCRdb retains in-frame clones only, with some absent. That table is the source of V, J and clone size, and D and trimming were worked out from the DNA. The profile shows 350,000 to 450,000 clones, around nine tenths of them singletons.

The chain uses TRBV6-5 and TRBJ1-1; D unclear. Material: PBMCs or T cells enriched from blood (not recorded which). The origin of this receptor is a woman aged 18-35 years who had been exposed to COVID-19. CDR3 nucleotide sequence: TGTGCCAGCAGCTCTTACGGAGGCGCGAACACTGAAGCTTTCTTT. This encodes CASSSYGGANTEAFF.